These T cell receptor beta chains were read from a single sample in a study of shared clonotypes between healthy human individuals. Clones were read by immunoSEQ multiplex PCR, and TCRdb kept only the in-frame ones, dropping some. The sample has some 2,500,000 clones; approximately 93% are singletons. The sample taken for sequencing was naive CD4+ T cells from PBMCs. Receptors originate from a man aged 18 to 35 in good health. Some clones in this sample may be carry-over from other donors' samples. Each CDR3 is given with its conserved first and last residue. A D gene is named only where the DNA matches it firmly. Not every row has a clone size; where given, it reads once, few, many or a size class.

>-|-|TRBV2|TRBJ1-1
CASSYRVWGADPEAFF
TGTGCCAGCAGCTACAGGGTGTGGGGTGCCGACCCTGAAGCTTTCTTT
>-|-|TRBV5-1|TRBJ1-4
CASSLQGTEKLFF
TGCGCCAGCAGCTTACAGGGTACCGAAAAACTGTTTTTT
>-|-|TRBV2|TRBJ1-6
CAGRGDNSPLHF
TGTGCCGGCAGGGGCGATAATTCACCCCTCCACTTT
>-|-|TRBV5-3|TRBJ2-5
CARSLDQYGETQYF
TGTGCCAGAAGCTTGGACCAGTATGGGGAGACCCAGTACTTC
>once|-|TRBV28|TRBJ1-5
CASNPLGRWSSGGRLSQHF
TGTGCCAGCAATCCATTGGGACGGTGGTCCAGCGGGGGGCGATTGTCCCAGCATTTT
>-|TRBD2|TRBV6-1|TRBJ2-7
CASSEGPSGQLYEQYF
TGTGCCAGCAGTGAAGGGCCTAGCGGTCAACTCTACGAGCAGTACTTC
>-|-|TRBV7-2|TRBJ2-5
CASSPGGQETQYF
TGTGCCAGCAGCCCTGGGGGTCAAGAGACCCAGTACTTC
>-|-|TRBV27|TRBJ2-3
CASRLLARPLTDTQYF
TGTGCCAGCAGACTCTTAGCGAGACCCCTGACAGATACGCAGTATTTT
>-|-|TRBV18|TRBJ1-2
CASSPGVIVHEPYGYTF
TGTGCCAGCTCACCAGGGGTTATAGTACACGAACCCTATGGCTACACCTTC
>-|-|TRBV19|TRBJ1-2
CASSVILRGHYGYTF
TGTGCCAGTAGTGTCATCCTCAGGGGACACTATGGCTACACCTTC
>-|-|TRBV28|TRBJ2-7
CASSQKRQLVVYEQYF
TGTGCCAGCAGCCAAAAGAGGCAGTTAGTTGTCTACGAGCAGTACTTC
>once|TRBD1|TRBV6-1|TRBJ2-7
CASRSYSGTAYEQYF
TGTGCCAGCAGGAGTTACTCCGGGACAGCCTACGAGCAGTACTTC
>-|-|TRBV20-1|TRBJ2-5
CSVAQETQYF
TGCAGTGTGGCTCAAGAGACCCAGTACTTC
>-|-|TRBV27|TRBJ1-2
CASSLDSGSYGYTF
TGTGCCAGCAGTTTAGATTCGGGTTCCTATGGCTACACCTTC
>-|-|TRBV7-3|TRBJ2-3
CASSLIGDTQYF
TGTGCCAGCAGCTTAATTGGTGATACGCAGTATTTT
>-|-|TRBV25-1|TRBJ1-4
CASSERRDEKLFF
TGTGCCAGCAGTGAACGAAGGGACGAAAAACTGTTTTTT
>-|-|TRBV5-1|TRBJ1-2
CASSLATAAYGYTF
TGCGCCAGCAGCTTGGCCACGGCAGCATATGGCTACACCTTC
>-|TRBD1|TRBV6-6|TRBJ2-7
CASRGWEGQGAYEQYF
TGTGCCAGCAGGGGTTGGGAGGGACAGGGGGCCTACGAGCAGTACTTC
>-|TRBD2|TRBV27|TRBJ2-2
CASSSGTSGKISGELFF
TGTGCCAGCAGTTCAGGGACTAGCGGGAAGATTAGCGGGGAGCTGTTTTTT
>-|TRBD1|TRBV5-1|TRBJ2-2
CASSLVTGSNTGELFF
TGCGCCAGCAGCTTGGTGACAGGGTCGAACACCGGGGAGCTGTTTTTT
>-|TRBD2|TRBV4-1|TRBJ2-5
CASSQDGVAGGSQETQYF
TGCGCCAGCAGCCAAGATGGGGTAGCGGGAGGATCACAAGAGACCCAGTACTTC
>-|-|TRBV30|TRBJ2-2
CAWSRFAGELFF
TGTGCCTGGAGTCGATTCGCCGGGGAGCTGTTTTTT
>once|TRBD2|TRBV5-4|TRBJ2-3
CASSSPRGLAGETDTQYF
TGTGCCAGCAGCTCCCCCAGGGGGCTAGCGGGAGAGACAGATACGCAGTATTTT
>few|-|TRBV2|TRBJ1-1
CASQARTANTEAFF
TGTGCCAGCCAGGCCCGGACAGCGAACACTGAAGCTTTCTTT